The 20 T cell receptor beta chains below were found in one sample sequenced in a study of T cells in Graves' hyperthyroidism and ophthalmopathy. From RNA transcripts, TCR beta CDR3 regions were amplified. HTBI primers were employed in a first-round RT-PCR of the TCR CDR3. TCRdb re-derived calls from the multiplex PCR reads in MiXCR, one entry per CDR3 protein. The sample includes about 400,000 distinct CDR3 sequences, more than 12% of them seen just once. Sequencing was performed on blood. These TCRs come from a woman aged 25 to 39 with Graves' hyperthyroidism.

The chain employs TRBV27 and TRBJ2-1, with 11 bases identical to TRBD1. J was trimmed by 7 bases and V by 6 bases; bases with no gene match: 8. This CDR3 is built from 15 residues. Germline V gives CDR1 MNHEY, CDR2 SMNVEV (reference sequence). CDR3 nucleotides: TGTGCCAGCAGCGACCGGGACAGGGGGTGGAATGAGCAGTTCTTC. Its protein product is CASSDRDRGWNEQFF.

This clonotype has ten or more counts. The V gene is TRBV18, the J gene TRBJ2-7; TRBD1 aligns across 9 bases. V gave up 5 bases and J gave up 1 base; unmatched junction bases: 6. Germline-derived CDR1 and CDR2 are KGHSH and LQKENI. This CDR3 comprises 15 residues. The CDR3: CASSWTGVSSYEQYF. In DNA, the CDR3 is TGTGCCAGCTCATGGACAGGGGTATCGTCCTACGAGCAGTACTTC.

As to this clonotype: This could be a read error, since a much larger clone is one nucleotide away. The chain is built from TRBV20-1 and TRBJ2-1; D is uncertain. The CDR3 sequence is 13 residues long. The germline CDR1 and CDR2 sequences are DFQATT and SNEGSKA (reference sequence). CDR3 sequence (DNA): TGCAGTGCTAGGACAAGCTCCTACAATGAGCAGCTCTTC. Protein product: CSARTSSYNEQLF.

This clonotype was found many times. The chain couples TRBV7-8 to TRBJ2-5; possibly TRBD1 for D (6 bases). The CDR3 has 14 residues. Trimming took 6 bases from V and 4 from J, leaving 15 bases between them. Germline CDR1 reads SGHVS; CDR2 reads FQNEAQ. CDR3 nucleotides: TGTGCCAGCAGTAAAACAGGGCAGCCAGAGACCCAGTACTTC. This translates into CASSKTGQPETQYF.

This clonotype showed up just a few times. The gene calls are TRBV9 and TRBJ2-5, with D hard to call. CDR3 length equals 13 residues. The V end was cut by 2 bases, the J end by 1 base, with 6 bases between. The germline V gene encodes CDR1 SGDLS and CDR2 YYNGEE. The CDR3 DNA reads TGTGCCAGCAGCGTCGACACCCAAGAGACCCAGTACTTC. Translated, it gives CASSVDTQETQYF. Full variable domain (outside the CDR3, taken from reference TRBV9 and TRBJ2-5): DSGVTQTPKHLITATGQRVTLRCSPRSGDLSVYWYQQSLDQGLQFLIQYYNGEERAKGNILERFSAQQFPDLHSELNLSSLELGDSALYFCASSVDTQETQYFGPGTRLLVL.

The rearrangement links TRBV9 to TRBJ2-1; 10 bases map to TRBD2. This CDR3 spans 15 amino acids. After removal of 3 bases from V and 4 bases from J, the junction contained 4 bases not matched to a gene. The V gene's germline CDR1 is SGDLS and CDR2 YYNGEE. CDR3 region: CASSGLAGAYNEQFF. CDR3 DNA: TGTGCCAGCAGCGGCCTAGCGGGAGCTTACAATGAGCAGTTCTTC.

Details on this clonotype: Being one base from a much bigger clone, this may be a read error. The conserved closing phenylalanine or tryptophan is absent in this CDR3, likely reflecting a read error. V and J are TRBV29-1 and TRBJ2-7, with 11 positions matching TRBD1. Germline V gives CDR1 SQVTM, CDR2 ANQGSEA. CDR3 length equals 12 residues. V gave up 7 bases and J gave up 5 bases; unmatched junction bases: 4. CDR3 DNA: TGCAGCGCTAGGACAGGGGGCAACGAGCAGTACCTC. Amino acid sequence: CSARTGGNEQYL.

Remarks on this clonotype: With a much larger clone just one base away, this may be a read error. V is TRBV4-1 and J is TRBJ2-7; the D gene is possibly TRBD1 (6 bases). Judging by the DNA end, TRBJ2-1 fits better; the J call may be wrong. The CDR3 has 14 amino acids. In germline, CDR1 is MGHRA, CDR2 YSYEKL. The CDR3 nucleotides read TGCGCCAGCAGCATTCGACAGGACTCCTACGAGCAGTTCTTC. This translates into CASSIRQDSYEQFF.

This clonotype was detected many times. The chain employs TRBV6-1 and TRBJ1-4, with 10 bases aligning to TRBD1. Trimming took 4 bases from V and 7 from J; bases not matched to a gene: 6. The CDR3 runs to 15 residues. Germline CDR1 and CDR2: MNHNS and SASEGT. The CDR3 region is CASSVAGTGVEKLFF. CDR3 bases: TGTGCCAGCAGTGTTGCGGGGACAGGGGTTGAAAAACTGTTTTTT.

This clonotype was counted between two and nine times. This rearrangement joins TRBV5-1 to TRBJ1-1, with 8 bases that match TRBD1. V shed 4 bases and J 10 bases; nucleotides not matched to a gene: 15. The germline V gene encodes CDR1 SGHRS and CDR2 YFSETQ. The CDR3 is 15 residues long. The CDR3 is CASSVETGEFSRAFF. The DNA for the CDR3 is TGCGCCAGCAGCGTGGAGACAGGGGAATTTTCAAGAGCTTTCTTT.

This clonotype has more than one count but fewer than ten. The V call is TRBV7-8, the J call TRBJ2-3; possible D gene TRBD2, 6 bases. The V gene lost 2 bases and the J gene lost 7 bases, with 16 bases spanning the gap. The CDR3 length is 15 residues. Germline CDR1 is SGHVS and CDR2 is FQNEAQ. The CDR3 is CASSLRSGPGNTQYF. As DNA, the CDR3 is TGTGCCAGCAGCTTACGTAGCGGTCCGGGGAATACGCAGTATTTT.

The V call is TRBV20-1, the J call TRBJ1-5, with D uncertain. The CDR3 has 14 residues. Between the trimmed V and J ends, which lost 6 bases and 1 base, there was a span of 13 bases. Germline CDR1 and CDR2: DFQATT and SNEGSKA (reference sequence). The CDR3 reads CSARSSASNQPQHF. For the CDR3, the DNA is TGCAGTGCCCGGAGTTCCGCAAGCAATCAGCCCCAGCATTTT.

There are many counts of this clonotype. In DNA form, the CDR3 reads TGTGCCAGCACCAGGGACAGGGGGACCCCCCACGAGCAGTACTTC. Protein product: CASTRDRGTPHEQYF. V is TRBV12-3 or TRBV12-4 and J is TRBJ2-7; TRBD1 agrees at 11 bases. The CDR3 has 15 amino acids. V lost 7 bases, J lost 5 bases, and 10 bases stayed unmatched.

This clonotype was found many times. The chain uses TRBV29-1 and TRBJ2-7, with a weak D call TRBD1 (5 bases). CDR1 and CDR2 from the germline V gene are SQVTM and ANQGSEA. The CDR3 sequence is 11 residues long. Trimming left V 4 bases short and J 2 bases short, with 6 bases between. The CDR3 loop reads CSVGQTYEQYF. The CDR3 DNA reads TGCAGCGTTGGACAGACCTACGAGCAGTACTTC.

This clonotype has a count of ten or more. This chain uses TRBV28 with TRBJ1-1; TRBD1 agrees at 7 bases. Germline V gene data show CDR1 as MDHEN and CDR2 as SYDVKM. CDR3 length: 17 residues. The V segment lost 6 bases and the J segment 0 bases; nucleotides outside the gene matches: 13. CDR3: CASRNRQGLRMNTEAFF. In DNA, the CDR3 is TGTGCCAGCAGAAATCGACAGGGTCTACGGATGAACACTGAAGCTTTCTTT.

This chain connects TRBV30 to TRBJ2-1; D possibly corresponds to TRBD2 (6 bases). CDR3 length: 13 amino acids. CDR1 is GTSNPN, CDR2 SVGIG, per germline (reference sequence). The V end lost 3 bases, the J end lost 3 bases, and 9 bases lay between the germline ends. CDR3 sequence reads: CAWSPGGYNEQFF. The DNA of the CDR3 is TGTGCCTGGAGCCCCGGGGGCTACAATGAGCAGTTCTTC.

This clonotype was counted ten times or more. The chain joins TRBV18 to TRBJ2-2, with D tentatively TRBD1 (5 bases). Trimming took 3 bases from V and 0 from J, leaving 11 bases between them. Germline V gene lookup returns CDR1 KGHSH and CDR2 LQKENI. The CDR3 runs to 16 residues. CDR3 nucleotides: TGTGCCAGCTCACCTCAAGGGGCCTCGAACACCGGGGAGCTGTTTTTT. Translation: CASSPQGASNTGELFF.

CDR3 sequence (DNA): TGTGCCAGCACCCGGCGGGACCACTCCTACGAGCAGTACTTC. Its translation: CASTRRDHSYEQYF. The genes are TRBV7-2 and TRBJ2-7; maybe TRBD2 (6 bases). The ends were cut back, 7 bases at V and 0 bases at J, with 13 bases in the middle. The CDR3 runs 14 residues. Germline CDR1 is SGHTA and CDR2 is FQGNSA. The full variable domain, rest sourced from reference TRBV7-2 and TRBJ2-7, is GAGVSQSPSNKVTEKGKDVELRCDPISGHTALYWYRQSLGQGLEFLIYFQGNSAPDKSGLPSDRFSAERTGGSVSTLTIQRTQQEDSAVYLCASTRRDHSYEQYFGPGTRLTVT.

In regard to this clonotype: Sequence at one end of the junction differs from germline and may be a read error. V and J are TRBV5-5 and TRBJ2-1, with D maybe TRBD2 (5 bases). This CDR3 is built from 14 residues. Germline CDR1 and CDR2: SGHKS and YYEKEE (reference sequence). CDR3 coding DNA: TGTGCCGGCAGACCAAACACTAGGCACAATGAGCAGTTCTTC. Translation: CAGRPNTRHNEQFF.

This clonotype was counted between two and nine times. V usage is TRBV3-1 and J usage is TRBJ2-1; D ambiguous. This CDR3 is built from 13 residues. V was shortened by 0 bases and J by 4 bases, with 4 bases between the two germline ends. Germline CDR1 and CDR2: LGHDT and YNNKEL (reference sequence). The CDR3: CASSQDAYNEQFF. Here the CDR3 DNA reads TGTGCCAGCAGCCAAGACGCTTACAATGAGCAGTTCTTC.